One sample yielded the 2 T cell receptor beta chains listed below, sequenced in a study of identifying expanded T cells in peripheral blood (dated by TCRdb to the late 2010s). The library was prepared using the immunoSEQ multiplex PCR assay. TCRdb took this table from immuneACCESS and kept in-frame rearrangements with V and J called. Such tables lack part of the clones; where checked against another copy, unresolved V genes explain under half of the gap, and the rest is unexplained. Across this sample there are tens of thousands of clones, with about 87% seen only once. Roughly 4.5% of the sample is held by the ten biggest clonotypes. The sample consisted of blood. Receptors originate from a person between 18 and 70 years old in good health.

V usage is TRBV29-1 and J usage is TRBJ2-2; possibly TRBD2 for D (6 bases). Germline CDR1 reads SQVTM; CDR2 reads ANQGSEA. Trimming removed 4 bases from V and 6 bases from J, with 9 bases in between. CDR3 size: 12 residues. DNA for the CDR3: TGCAGCGTTGTTGCGGGATCCGGGGAGCTGTTTTTT. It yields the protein CSVVAGSGELFF.

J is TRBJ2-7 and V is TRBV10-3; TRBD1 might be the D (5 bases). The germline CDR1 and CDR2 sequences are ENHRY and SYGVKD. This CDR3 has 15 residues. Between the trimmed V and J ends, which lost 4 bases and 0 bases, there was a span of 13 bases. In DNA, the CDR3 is TGTGCCATCAGTGGGGGCAGCGCGAGCTCCTACGAGCAGTACTTC. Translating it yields CAISGGSASSYEQYF.